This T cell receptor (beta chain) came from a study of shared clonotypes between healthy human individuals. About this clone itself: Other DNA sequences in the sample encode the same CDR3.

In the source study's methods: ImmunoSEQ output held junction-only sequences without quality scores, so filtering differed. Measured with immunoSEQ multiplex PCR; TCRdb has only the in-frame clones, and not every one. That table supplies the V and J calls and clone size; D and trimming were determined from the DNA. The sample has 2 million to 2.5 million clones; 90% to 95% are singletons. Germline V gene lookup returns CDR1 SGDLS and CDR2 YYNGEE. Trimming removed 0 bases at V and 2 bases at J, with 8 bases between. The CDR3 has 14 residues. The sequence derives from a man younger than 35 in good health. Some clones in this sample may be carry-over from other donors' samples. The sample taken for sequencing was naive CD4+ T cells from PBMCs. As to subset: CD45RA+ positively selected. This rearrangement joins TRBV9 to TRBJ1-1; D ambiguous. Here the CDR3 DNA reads TGTGCCAGCAGCGTAGGCCCAGGCAACACTGAAGCTTTCTTT. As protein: CASSVGPGNTEAFF.